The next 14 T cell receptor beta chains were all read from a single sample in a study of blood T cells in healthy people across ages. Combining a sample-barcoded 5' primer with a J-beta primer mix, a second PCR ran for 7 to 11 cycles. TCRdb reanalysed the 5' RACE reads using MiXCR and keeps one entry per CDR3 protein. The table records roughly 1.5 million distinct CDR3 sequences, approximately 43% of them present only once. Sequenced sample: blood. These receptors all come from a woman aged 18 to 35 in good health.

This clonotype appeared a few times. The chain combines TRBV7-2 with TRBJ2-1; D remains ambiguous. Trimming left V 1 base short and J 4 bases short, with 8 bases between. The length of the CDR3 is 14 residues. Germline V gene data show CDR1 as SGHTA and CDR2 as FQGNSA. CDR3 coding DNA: TGTGCCAGCAGCTTAGGGGAACTTTACAATGAGCAGTTCTTC. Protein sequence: CASSLGELYNEQFF. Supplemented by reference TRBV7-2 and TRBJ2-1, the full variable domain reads GAGVSQSPSNKVTEKGKDVELRCDPISGHTALYWYRQSLGQGLEFLIYFQGNSAPDKSGLPSDRFSAERTGGSVSTLTIQRTQQEDSAVYLCASSLGELYNEQFFGPGTRLTVL.

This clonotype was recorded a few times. The CDR3 sequence is CASSLLPGPQTGYGYTF. In nucleotides, the CDR3 is TGTGCCAGCAGCTTACTCCCGGGGCCCCAGACCGGGTATGGCTACACCTTC. The rearrangement joins TRBV7-3 to TRBJ1-2; TRBD1 is a possible D gene (5 bases). The CDR3 spans 17 residues. Germline loops: CDR1 SGHTA, CDR2 FQGTGA. V was clipped by 2 bases and J by 5 bases, with 21 bases between them.

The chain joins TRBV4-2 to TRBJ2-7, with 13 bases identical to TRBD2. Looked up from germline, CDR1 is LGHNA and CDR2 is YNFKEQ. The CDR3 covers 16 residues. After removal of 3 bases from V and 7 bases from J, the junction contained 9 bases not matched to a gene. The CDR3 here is CASSQLLAGGPGEQYF. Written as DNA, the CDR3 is TGTGCCAGCAGCCAGTTACTAGCGGGAGGGCCGGGTGAGCAGTACTTC.

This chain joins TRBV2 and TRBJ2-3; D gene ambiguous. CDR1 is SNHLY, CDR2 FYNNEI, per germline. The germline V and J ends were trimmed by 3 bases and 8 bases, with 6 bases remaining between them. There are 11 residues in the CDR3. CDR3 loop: CASSDTSTQYF. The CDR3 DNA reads TGTGCCAGCAGTGATACTTCTACGCAGTATTTT.

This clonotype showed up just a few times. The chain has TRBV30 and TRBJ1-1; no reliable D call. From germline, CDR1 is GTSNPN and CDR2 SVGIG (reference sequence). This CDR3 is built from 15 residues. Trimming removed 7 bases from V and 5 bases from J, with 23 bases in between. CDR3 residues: CAYTPESLRGTEAFF. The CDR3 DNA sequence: TGTGCCTACACACCCGAATCCCTCAGAGGGACTGAAGCTTTCTTT.

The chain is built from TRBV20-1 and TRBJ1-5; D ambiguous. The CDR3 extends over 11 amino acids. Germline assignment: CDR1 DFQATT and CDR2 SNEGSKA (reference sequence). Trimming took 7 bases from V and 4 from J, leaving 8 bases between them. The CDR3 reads CSVPGNQPQHF. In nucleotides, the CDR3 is TGCAGTGTCCCCGGGAATCAGCCCCAGCATTTT.

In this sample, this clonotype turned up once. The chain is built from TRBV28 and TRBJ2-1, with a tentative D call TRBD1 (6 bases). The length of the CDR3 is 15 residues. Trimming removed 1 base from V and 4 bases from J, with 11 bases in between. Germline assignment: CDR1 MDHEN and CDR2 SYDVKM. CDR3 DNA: TGTGCCAGCAGTTTATTGGGACACGAGTACAATGAGCAGTTCTTC. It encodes CASSLLGHEYNEQFF.

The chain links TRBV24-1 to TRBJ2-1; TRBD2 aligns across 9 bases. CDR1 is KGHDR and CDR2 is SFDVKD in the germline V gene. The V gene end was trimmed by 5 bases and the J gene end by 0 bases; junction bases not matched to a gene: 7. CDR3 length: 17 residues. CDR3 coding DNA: TGTGCCACCAGTGCTTCCCGACTAGCGGCCTCCTACAATGAGCAGTTCTTC. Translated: CATSASRLAASYNEQFF.

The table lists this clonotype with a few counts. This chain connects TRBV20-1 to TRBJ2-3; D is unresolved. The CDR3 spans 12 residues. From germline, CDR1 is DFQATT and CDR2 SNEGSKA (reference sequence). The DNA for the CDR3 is TGCAAGAGTCAAGAAGGAGTTGATACGCAGTATTTT. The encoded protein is CKSQEGVDTQYF.

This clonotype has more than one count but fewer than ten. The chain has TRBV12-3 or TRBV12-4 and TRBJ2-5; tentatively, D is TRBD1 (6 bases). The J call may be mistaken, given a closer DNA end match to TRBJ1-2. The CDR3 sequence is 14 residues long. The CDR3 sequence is CASSLGQWDYGYTF. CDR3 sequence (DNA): TGTGCCAGCAGTCTCGGACAGTGGGACTATGGCTACACCTTC.

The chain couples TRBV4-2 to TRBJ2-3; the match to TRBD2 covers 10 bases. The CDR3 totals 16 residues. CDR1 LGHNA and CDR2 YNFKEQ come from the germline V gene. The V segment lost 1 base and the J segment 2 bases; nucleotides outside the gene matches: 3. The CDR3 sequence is CASSQASGGNTDTQYF. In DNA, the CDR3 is TGTGCCAGCAGCCAAGCTAGCGGGGGCAACACAGATACGCAGTATTTT.

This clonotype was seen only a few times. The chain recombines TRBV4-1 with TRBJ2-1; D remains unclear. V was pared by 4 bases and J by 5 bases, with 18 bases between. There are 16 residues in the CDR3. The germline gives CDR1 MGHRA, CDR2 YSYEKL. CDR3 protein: CASSRPDDAVDNEQFF. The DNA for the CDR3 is TGCGCCAGCAGCCGACCGGACGATGCGGTCGACAATGAGCAGTTCTTC.

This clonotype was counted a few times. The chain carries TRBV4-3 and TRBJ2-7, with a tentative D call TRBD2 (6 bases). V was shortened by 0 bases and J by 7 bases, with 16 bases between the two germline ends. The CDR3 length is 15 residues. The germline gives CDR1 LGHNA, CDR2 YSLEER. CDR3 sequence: CASSQDSGLEGEQYF. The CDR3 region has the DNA TGCGCCAGCAGCCAAGATAGCGGACTGGAAGGTGAGCAGTACTTC.

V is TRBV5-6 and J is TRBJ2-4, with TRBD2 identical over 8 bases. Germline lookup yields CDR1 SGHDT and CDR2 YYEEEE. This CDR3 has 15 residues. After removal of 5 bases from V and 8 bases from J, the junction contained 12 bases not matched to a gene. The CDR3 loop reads CASSFSGTRGYIQYF. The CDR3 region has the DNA TGTGCCAGCAGTTTTTCCGGGACTAGAGGATACATTCAGTACTTC. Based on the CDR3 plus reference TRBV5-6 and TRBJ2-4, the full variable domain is DAGVTQSPTHLIKTRGQQVTLRCSPKSGHDTVSWYQQALGQGPQFIFQYYEEEERQRGNFPDRFSGHQFPNYSSELNVNALLLGDSALYLCASSFSGTRGYIQYFGAGTRLSVL.